The 32 T cell receptor beta chains listed next were all sequenced from one sample in a study of tumor and adjacent non-tumor tissue in lung cancer. No cell sorting was done before RNA was extracted from the tissue. This non-tumor lung sample came from over 3 cm beyond the tumor edge. A modified ARM-PCR protocol with three rounds of nested PCR amplified TCRbeta. One entry per CDR3 protein, called by TCRdb with MiXCR from the multiplex PCR reads. The sample includes some 100,000 distinct CDR3 sequences, approximately 80% of them seen just once. Sample: distant non-tumor lung tissue. The receptors here all came from a man aged 60 to 75 with small cell lung cancer.

This clonotype showed up many times. The rearrangement uses TRBV6-6 and TRBJ2-3; no reliable D call. Germline V lookup: CDR1 MNHNY, CDR2 SVGAGI (reference sequence). This CDR3 is 15 amino acids long. Deletions cut 0 bases from V and 4 bases from J, with 11 bases between. The CDR3 nucleotides are TGTGCCAGCAGTTACTCCGAGGTAGCATCAGATACGCAGTATTTT. Its translation is CASSYSEVASDTQYF.

On this clonotype itself: Lacking the conserved final phenylalanine or tryptophan, this CDR3 likely reflects a read error. The V call is TRBV2, the J call TRBJ2-7; D remains unclear. The germline gives CDR1 SNHLY, CDR2 FYNNEI. Trimming stripped 8 bases from V and 2 bases from J, with 10 bases between. CDR3 length equals 12 residues. The CDR3 region is CASGIWPYEQYI. CDR3 coding DNA: TGTGCCAGCGGGATCTGGCCCTACGAGCAGTACATC.

The table lists this clonotype with many counts. The chain combines TRBV28 with TRBJ1-6; possible D gene TRBD1, 5 bases. The CDR3 is 13 amino acids. The germline V gene has CDR1 MDHEN and CDR2 SYDVKM. Trimming cost V 6 bases and J 5 bases, with 8 bases left between them. As DNA, the CDR3 is TGTGCCAGCAGCCGACAGAATAATTCACCCCTCCACTTT. Encoded protein: CASSRQNNSPLHF.

Notes on this clonotype: A much larger clone is a single base away; this may be a read error. This chain connects TRBV20-1 to TRBJ2-1, with TRBD2 identical over 8 bases. The CDR3 spans 15 residues. The V gene's germline CDR1 is DFQATT and CDR2 SNEGSKA (reference sequence). CDR3 nucleotides: TGCAGTGCTAGAGATAGCGGGAACTCCTACAGTGAGCAGTTCTTC. It encodes CSARDSGNSYSEQFF.

The table lists this clonotype with a few counts. The junction departs from the called germline gene at one end, perhaps through a read error. This rearrangement joins TRBV4-1 to TRBJ2-2; 7 nucleotides agree with TRBD1. CDR1 and CDR2 from the germline V gene are MGHRA and YSYEKL. CDR3 length: 15 residues. The CDR3 DNA reads TGCGCCAGCAGCAGCAGGGGGATCTATACCGGGGAGCTATTTTTT. Translated: CASSSRGIYTGELFF.

On this clonotype itself: The junction does not match germline at one end; this may be a read error. This chain links TRBV20-1 with TRBJ2-2, with D perhaps being TRBD1 or TRBD2 (5 bases each). The CDR3 totals 12 residues. CDR1 DFQATT and CDR2 SNEGSKA come from the germline V gene (reference sequence). CDR3 region: CSAREDTGKLFF. In nucleotides, the CDR3 is TGCAGTGCTAGAGAGGACACCGGGAAGCTGTTTTTT.

As to this clonotype: The CDR3 carries no conserved terminal phenylalanine or tryptophan, so it likely arises from a read error. The rearrangement links TRBV24-1 to TRBJ2-5, with 7 bases identical to TRBD1. There are 15 residues in the CDR3. Germline-derived CDR1 and CDR2 are KGHDR and SFDVKD. For the CDR3, the DNA is TGTGCCACCAGTGGCGTCGGGACAGCCCAAGATACCCAGTACTTA. Translated: CATSGVGTAQDTQYL.

The DNA of the CDR3 is TGCAGTGCGAGGACAGGGGTCGGAGAGACCCAGTACTTC. As protein: CSARTGVGETQYF. This sequence joins TRBV20-1 and TRBJ2-5, with 9 bases lining up with TRBD1. This CDR3 is built from 13 residues. The V gene's germline CDR1 is DFQATT and CDR2 SNEGSKA (reference sequence). The junction had 6 bases not matched to a gene; V was cut back by 6 bases and J by 4 bases.

Notes on this clonotype: The junction and the germline gene differ at one end; a read error may be behind it. The chain recombines TRBV11-2 with TRBJ2-1, with TRBD2 matching over 8 bases. This CDR3 contains 16 residues. In germline, CDR1 is SGHAT, CDR2 FQNNGV. The CDR3 loop reads CVSSLIGRGSYNEQSF. In DNA form, the CDR3 reads TGTGTCAGCAGCTTAATCGGGAGGGGCTCCTACAATGAACAGTCCTTC.

This chain uses TRBV6-2 or TRBV6-3 with TRBJ2-4, with 9 bases aligning to TRBD2. The CDR3 covers 18 residues. CDR1 and CDR2 from the germline V gene are MNHEY and SVGEGT. V shed 3 bases, J shed 6 bases, and the junction held 15 bases outside the gene matches. The CDR3 DNA follows: TGTGCCAGCAGTTATTCGGGACTAGCAGGAGATAAGGCAAACATTCAGTACTTC. It specifies CASSYSGLAGDKANIQYF.

A word on this clonotype: A junction boundary mismatches the germline segment, possibly from a read error. The chain uses TRBV6-2 or TRBV6-3 and TRBJ2-1; D is undetermined. The tail of the sequence fits TRBJ2-7 better, so the J call may be wrong. This CDR3 contains 17 residues. Germline loops: CDR1 MNHEY, CDR2 SVGEGT. The CDR3 sequence is CANSYSKSGSLLYEQYF. Written as DNA, the CDR3 is TGTGCCAACAGTTACTCGAAATCAGGTAGTCTGCTATATGAGCAGTACTTC.

This clonotype is labeled as medium-sized. This sequence joins TRBV5-4 and TRBJ2-5, with 10 positions matching TRBD2. Trimming removed 2 bases from V and 2 bases from J; junction bases left unmatched: 3. The CDR3 length is 15 residues. Germline CDR1 SGHNT, CDR2 YYREEE (reference sequence). CDR3 amino acids: CASSLILAGQETQYF. The CDR3 DNA reads TGTGCCAGCAGCTTAATACTAGCGGGGCAAGAGACCCAGTACTTC.

To note about this clonotype: Its ends do not fully match the called genes, so a read error is possible. This chain uses TRBV6-5 with TRBJ2-1; the D gene could be TRBD1 or TRBD2 (5 bases each). Germline loops: CDR1 MNHEY, CDR2 SVGAGI. This CDR3 is built from 15 residues. CDR3 bases: TGTGCCAGCAGCTACTTTGGGGGAGTGGGTAATGGGCAGTTCTTC. This translates into CASSYFGGVGNGQFF.

Concerning this clonotype itself: The germline gene is not matched at one end of the junction; a read error may be the cause. This sequence joins TRBV12-3 or TRBV12-4 and TRBJ2-1; 8 positions agree with TRBD2. CDR3 size: 14 residues. The CDR3 bases are TGTGCCAGCAGTTTGAGCGGGAGCGGTGATGAGCAGAACTTC. It specifies CASSLSGSGDEQNF.

Worth noting for this clonotype: The CDR3 end shows no conserved phenylalanine or tryptophan, and so a read error is likely. This chain joins TRBV11-2 and TRBJ2-3; D unclear. Germline V CDR1 and CDR2: SGHAT, FQNNGV. Trimming took off 5 bases at V and 4 bases at J, with 16 bases between the two ends. The CDR3 length is 15 residues. CDR3 DNA sequence: TGTGCCAGCAGCCTGGCGTTAGCCTGCCCAGATACGCAGTATTGT. It specifies CASSLALACPDTQYC.

In the case of this clonotype: A much larger clone differs from this one at a single base, so this may be a read error. The rearrangement joins TRBV20-1 to TRBJ1-4, with D unresolved. The CDR3 loop spans 12 amino acids. Germline CDR1 is DFQATT and CDR2 is SNEGSKA (reference sequence). CDR3 nucleotides: TGCAGTGCTAGAAGCACTAATGAAAAACTGTCTTTT. It is translated as CSARSTNEKLSF.

The J gene is TRBJ2-7, the V gene TRBV5-5; D unclear. Germline CDR1 is SGHKS and CDR2 is YYEKEE (reference sequence). The CDR3 extends over 14 amino acids. This CDR3 reads CTSSLEQHLYEQYV. CDR3 sequence (DNA): TGTACCAGCAGCCTGGAACAGCATCTCTACGAGCAGTACGTC.

Comments on this clonotype: A junction end diverges from the germline sequence, so it may reflect a read error. The chain has TRBV5-6 and TRBJ1-5, with 9 bases aligning to TRBD1. Per the germline V gene, CDR1 is SGHDT and CDR2 is YYEEEE. This CDR3 is built from 14 residues. CDR3 loop: CAGSLGDRDQPQDF. As DNA, the CDR3 is TGTGCCGGCAGCTTGGGGGACAGGGATCAGCCCCAGGATTTT. Supplemented by reference TRBV5-6 and TRBJ1-5, the full variable domain reads DAGVTQSPTHLIKTRGQQVTLRCSPKSGHDTVSWYQQALGQGPQFIFQYYEEEERQRGNFPDRFSGHQFPNYSSELNVNALLLGDSALYLCAGSLGDRDQPQDFGDGTRLSIL.

To note about this clonotype: One end of the junction does not line up with germline, which may come from a read error. The V gene is TRBV19, the J gene TRBJ2-2, with D possibly TRBD1 on 6 matching bases. The CDR3 is 14 residues long. Germline V gene data show CDR1 as LNHDA and CDR2 as SQIVND (reference sequence). The CDR3 spells CASRRDRDTWELFF. The CDR3 DNA reads TGTGCCAGTAGGAGGGATCGGGACACCTGGGAGCTGTTTTTT.

The gene calls are TRBV29-1 and TRBJ2-7, with D tentatively TRBD1 (5 bases). The germline gives CDR1 SQVTM, CDR2 ANQGSEA. The CDR3 has 12 residues. Written as DNA, the CDR3 is TGCAGGGCTGTGACAGCCCCTAGTAAGCAGTACTTC. Translation gives CRAVTAPSKQYF.

A word on this clonotype: A much larger clone differs from this one at a single base, so this may be a read error. Since no conserved phenylalanine or tryptophan closes the CDR3, a read error is the likely cause. The rearrangement links TRBV20-1 to TRBJ2-1; D remains unclear. This CDR3 region has 11 residues. The germline V and J ends were trimmed by 6 bases and 6 bases, with 9 bases remaining between them. Germline V gives CDR1 DFQATT, CDR2 SNEGSKA (reference sequence). DNA for the CDR3: TGCAGTGCCACTCATGGCAATGAGCAGTTCCTC. The encoded protein is CSATHGNEQFL.

As to this clonotype: This CDR3 fails to terminate in the conserved phenylalanine or tryptophan, so it likely reflects a read error. The rearrangement uses TRBV11-2 and TRBJ2-3; D is undetermined. Germline CDR1 is SGHAT and CDR2 is FQNNGV. CDR3 length: 16 amino acids. The CDR3 DNA reads as TGCACCAGCAGCTTGTTAGGTCTTCTCTGCATAGATACGCAGTATATT. This codes for CTSSLLGLLCIDTQYI.

About this clonotype: A clone one base away is much larger, so this may be a read error. This chain connects TRBV13 to TRBJ2-1; D may be TRBD1 (6 bases). CDR1 is PRHDT, CDR2 FYEKMQ, per germline (reference sequence). V lost 4 bases, J lost 0 bases, and 13 bases lay in between. This CDR3 comprises 16 residues. CDR3 amino acids: CASSSKDRSSYNEQFF. CDR3 DNA sequence: TGTGCCAGCAGCTCCAAGGACAGAAGCTCCTACAATGAGCAGTTCTTC.

V usage is TRBV6-6 and J usage is TRBJ2-7; D gene ambiguous. The CDR3 has 13 amino acids. From germline, CDR1 is MNHNY and CDR2 SVGAGI (reference sequence). With 11 bases removed from V and 10 bases from J, the gap between germline ends came to 24 bases. The CDR3 is CAGGVGSMLEQYV. The CDR3 region has the DNA TGTGCCGGCGGAGTGGGGTCGATGCTCGAACAGTACGTC.

V and J are TRBV11-2 and TRBJ2-7; D is uncertain. The CDR3 loop spans 14 amino acids. Germline lookup yields CDR1 SGHAT and CDR2 FQNNGV. CDR3 protein: CESSPDLTSYEQYV. CDR3 coding DNA: TGTGAGAGCAGCCCCGACTTGACCTCCTACGAGCAGTATGTC.

In this sample, this clonotype turned up once. This could be a read error, since a much larger clone is one nucleotide away. The genes are TRBV4-2 and TRBJ1-1; possibly TRBD1 for D (6 bases). CDR1 LGHNA and CDR2 YNFKEQ come from the germline V gene. The CDR3 loop spans 15 amino acids. The CDR3 DNA follows: TGTACCAGCAGCCAAGATTGGGGGGCCGCCGGTGAAGCTTTCTTT. As protein: CTSSQDWGAAGEAFF.

This clonotype has a handful of counts. Here the CDR3 omits its conserved ending phenylalanine or tryptophan, so a read error is the likely source. The chain employs TRBV12-3 or TRBV12-4 and TRBJ2-2, with 7 bases aligning to TRBD1. This CDR3 has 15 amino acids. The CDR3 loop is CASSFYGTDTGELFL. The CDR3, as DNA: TGTGCTAGCAGTTTCTATGGGACAGACACTGGGGAGCTGTTTCTT.

Remarks on this clonotype: The junction and the germline gene differ at one end; a read error may be behind it. This chain connects TRBV6-1 to TRBJ2-5, with D maybe TRBD2 (6 bases). CDR1 is MNHNS and CDR2 is SASEGT in the germline V gene. CDR3 length: 17 amino acids. The CDR3 loop is CASSDSPRTKMSETQYF. The CDR3 DNA follows: TGTGCCAGTAGTGACAGTCCCAGGACTAAAATGTCTGAGACCCAGTACTTC.

The chain carries TRBV7-9 and TRBJ2-3; TRBD2 agrees at 12 bases. The length of the CDR3 is 17 residues. Germline V CDR1 and CDR2: SEHNR, FQNEAQ (reference sequence). The J segment lost 3 bases and the V segment lost 1 base, leaving 5 bases of the junction unmatched. DNA for the CDR3: TGTGCCAGCAGCTTAGAGACTAGCGGGAGTTTTACAGATACGCAGTATTTT. Translated: CASSLETSGSFTDTQYF.

On this clonotype itself: One end of the junction is discordant with germline, which a read error may explain. The J gene is TRBJ1-4, the V gene TRBV6-1; possible D gene TRBD1, 5 bases. CDR3 size: 16 residues. The germline V gene has CDR1 MNHNS and CDR2 SASEGT. CDR3 DNA sequence: TGTGCCAGCAGTGATTCCCCAAGGGGCTTCGGGGAAAAATTGTTTTTT. It specifies CASSDSPRGFGEKLFF.

On this clonotype: This may come from a read error, since a much larger clone is one base off. CDR3 DNA: TGTGTCAGCAGCCCAACAGGGGGAGAGACCCAGTACTTC. This sequence encodes CVSSPTGGETQYF. This chain links TRBV5-8 with TRBJ2-5; 8 bases line up with TRBD1. This CDR3 is 13 amino acids long. CDR1 SGHTS and CDR2 YDEGEE come from the germline V gene.

Points on this clonotype: A junction boundary mismatches the germline segment, possibly from a read error. V is TRBV29-1 and J is TRBJ2-2; weak D call: TRBD1 (6 bases). Germline V gene sequence: CDR1 SQVTM, CDR2 ANQGSEA. This CDR3 has 14 amino acids. This chain's CDR3 is CSVTSIRDTGELFF. CDR3 DNA sequence: TGCAGCGTTACATCGATCAGGGACACCGGGGAGTTGTTTTTT.